What follows are 9 T cell receptor beta chains derived from one specimen sequenced in a study of T cell responses to AZD1222 COVID-19 vaccine. This table comes from immunoSEQ multiplex PCR, and its TCRdb copy is limited to in-frame clones, with some not included. The profile shows about 140,000 clones, 75% to 95% of them singletons. The sample was peripheral blood, taken 28 days after the second dose of the MenACWY control vaccine. These receptors were collected from an adult who received the MenACWY meningococcal vaccine as a control.

The chain combines TRBV5-8 with TRBJ1-2; 12 positions match TRBD1. This CDR3 contains 15 residues. Germline CDR1 SGHTS, CDR2 YDEGEE. With 4 bases clipped from V and 5 bases from J, the junction kept 6 bases outside the gene matches. The CDR3 region is CASSIRDRGPYGYTF. The CDR3 DNA reads as TGTGCCAGCAGCATCCGGGACAGGGGGCCTTATGGCTACACCTTC.

This rearrangement joins TRBV2 to TRBJ2-3; possible D gene TRBD2, 6 bases. Trimming removed 5 bases at V and 2 bases at J, with 8 bases between. The CDR3 spans 13 residues. Germline V gives CDR1 SNHLY, CDR2 FYNNEI. DNA for the CDR3: TGTGCCAGCAGTCCGGGAGTCACAGATACGCAGTATTTT. Amino acids: CASSPGVTDTQYF.

This clone was recorded once. The V and J genes are TRBV7-8 and TRBJ2-1; D possibly corresponds to TRBD1 (5 bases). The CDR3 runs to 17 residues. CDR1 is SGHVS, CDR2 FQNEAQ, per germline. V was pared by 0 bases and J by 6 bases, with 18 bases between. CDR3 coding DNA: TGTGCCAGCAGCTTAGCGGTGGCTTTTGGGGCAGGCAATGAGCAGTTCTTC. This sequence encodes CASSLAVAFGAGNEQFF.

V is TRBV7-3 and J is TRBJ2-1; TRBD1 is a possible D gene (7 bases). This CDR3 is built from 15 residues. V was pared by 5 bases and J by 6 bases, with 17 bases between. Germline CDR1 and CDR2: SGHTA and FQGTGA. CDR3 in amino acids: CASSPGAGGLNEQFF. The CDR3 bases are TGTGCCAGCAGCCCAGGGGCAGGGGGGCTCAATGAGCAGTTCTTC.

In DNA form, the CDR3 reads TGTGCCAGCAGTGAACTTTGGCAGTACGAGCAGTACTTC. As protein: CASSELWQYEQYF. This chain connects TRBV6-1 to TRBJ2-7; D gene ambiguous. This CDR3 spans 13 amino acids. Germline assignment: CDR1 MNHNS and CDR2 SASEGT. Trimming removed 2 bases from V and 4 bases from J, with 9 bases in between.

The chain links TRBV7-3 to TRBJ2-1; 9 bases agree with TRBD2. From germline, CDR1 is SGHTA and CDR2 FQGTGA. This CDR3 comprises 13 residues. V dropped 4 bases and J dropped 15; count of bases not matched to a gene: 10. CDR3 region: CASSSGSGTSWFF. The CDR3 nucleotides are TGTGCCAGCAGCTCTGGCTCAGGGACTAGCTGGTTCTTC.

This rearrangement joins TRBV23-1 to TRBJ2-1; unclear D gene. TRBV23-1 is placed among ORFs of uncertain function. Trimming left V 2 bases short and J 5 bases short, with 13 bases between. This CDR3 contains 15 residues. CDR3 amino acids: CASSQVSRGNNEQFF. CDR3 in DNA: TGCGCCAGCAGTCAAGTTAGTAGAGGAAACAATGAGCAGTTCTTC.

The chain has TRBV5-6 and TRBJ1-1; D gene ambiguous. The CDR3 is 14 residues long. Per the germline V gene, CDR1 is SGHDT and CDR2 is YYEEEE. Trimming shortened V by 0 bases and J by 0 bases, and 6 bases separated the two germline ends. The CDR3 reads CASSLGTVNTEAFF. The CDR3 DNA follows: TGTGCCAGCAGCTTGGGGACCGTGAACACTGAAGCTTTCTTT.

The chain recombines TRBV28 with TRBJ1-2; TRBD1 matches 7 bases. This CDR3 has 13 residues. V lost 8 bases to trimming and J lost 5 bases; unmatched junction nucleotides: 8. CDR1 and CDR2 (germline): MDHEN, SYDVKM. CDR3 loop: CASVTGTAYGYTF. The DNA for the CDR3 is TGTGCCAGCGTCACCGGGACAGCATATGGCTACACCTTC.